Each of the 18 T cell receptor beta chains below was sequenced from the same sample in a study of blood T cell repertoires in COVID-19. Profiling relied on immunoSEQ multiplex PCR, and the TCRdb table lists in-frame clones only, not all of them. The sample yields 50,000 or so clones, almost 90% seen once. Source material: peripheral blood. The receptors shown here come from a man aged 55 to 70 with active COVID-19.

The V gene is TRBV5-1, the J gene TRBJ2-1, with 11 bases identical to TRBD2. The trim removed 4 bases at V and 5 bases at J, leaving 8 bases unmatched. CDR1 and CDR2 from the germline V gene are SGHRS and YFSETQ. CDR3 size: 16 residues. In DNA, the CDR3 is TGCGCCAGCAGCCTGCTTGGGACTAGCGGAAACAATGAGCAGTTCTTC. Its protein is CASSLLGTSGNNEQFF.

The chain links TRBV2 to TRBJ2-5; TRBD1 agrees at 8 bases. The CDR3 is made up of 17 amino acids. V was pared by 6 bases and J by 5 bases, with 17 bases of the junction left unmatched. Germline-derived CDR1 and CDR2 are SNHLY and FYNNEI. CDR3 protein: CASSPTSRTGLYETQYF. The DNA of the CDR3 is TGTGCCAGCAGCCCCACCTCCCGGACAGGGTTGTACGAGACCCAGTACTTC.

The CDR3 coding sequence is TGTGCCAGCAGTTACACACAGACAGGATCTTATGGCTACACCTTC. Its translation: CASSYTQTGSYGYTF. This chain uses TRBV6-2 or TRBV6-3 with TRBJ1-2; D possibly corresponds to TRBD1 (6 bases). Trimming took 2 bases from V and 5 from J, leaving 15 bases between them. Germline V gene data show CDR1 as MNHEY and CDR2 as SVGEGT. The CDR3 covers 15 residues.

V and J are TRBV4-1 and TRBJ1-4; 9 bases are shared with TRBD1. This CDR3 comprises 15 residues. CDR1 and CDR2 from the germline V gene are MGHRA and YSYEKL. J gave up 10 bases and V 4 bases, and 10 bases lay outside the gene matches. The CDR3 reads CASSLWGQGGGKLFF. CDR3 sequence (DNA): TGCGCCAGCAGCCTCTGGGGACAGGGAGGAGGAAAACTGTTTTTT.

V gene TRBV5-5 combines with J gene TRBJ2-2; D is unclear. Trimming removed 2 bases from V and 7 bases from J, with 15 bases in between. Germline V gene lookup returns CDR1 SGHKS and CDR2 YYEKEE (reference sequence). CDR3 length: 15 amino acids. Here the CDR3 reads CASSLFQIDDGELFF. The CDR3 DNA follows: TGTGCCAGCAGCTTATTCCAGATTGATGACGGGGAGCTGTTTTTT.

The V gene is TRBV18, the J gene TRBJ2-3; D is perhaps TRBD1 (6 bases). This CDR3 is 14 amino acids long. V was cut by 3 bases and J by 1 base, with 8 bases left in between. Germline CDR1 reads KGHSH; CDR2 reads LQKENI. The CDR3 DNA reads TGTGCCAGCTCACCTAGGACAGGCACAGATACGCAGTATTTT. Its protein product is CASSPRTGTDTQYF.

V usage is TRBV5-5 and J usage is TRBJ1-6, with TRBD1 as a possible D gene (5 bases). With 0 bases removed from V and 5 bases from J, the gap between germline ends came to 12 bases. CDR1 is SGHKS, CDR2 YYEKEE, per germline (reference sequence). The CDR3 loop spans 16 amino acids. DNA of the CDR3: TGTGCCAGCAGCTTGGAGGTTCAGGGCCATAATTCACCCCTCCACTTT. Protein sequence: CASSLEVQGHNSPLHF.

J is TRBJ2-7 and V is TRBV4-2; 9 bases map to TRBD2. The CDR3 spans 16 residues. CDR1 LGHNA and CDR2 YNFKEQ come from the germline V gene. Trimming took 1 base from V and 1 from J; bases not matched to a gene: 5. CDR3 sequence reads: CASSQVSGGPSYEQYF. The CDR3 coding sequence is TGTGCCAGCAGCCAAGTGAGCGGGGGGCCATCCTACGAGCAGTACTTC.

The rearrangement uses TRBV19 and TRBJ1-2; D gene ambiguous. Germline-derived CDR1 and CDR2 are LNHDA and SQIVND (reference sequence). This CDR3 contains 13 residues. V was cut by 6 bases and J by 2 bases, with 10 bases left in between. The CDR3 protein is CASSPGLNYGYTF. CDR3 DNA sequence: TGTGCCAGTAGCCCAGGATTGAACTATGGCTACACCTTC.

There are a few counts of this clone. The chain combines TRBV19 with TRBJ2-3, with D possibly matching TRBD1 (6 bases). The germline V gene encodes CDR1 LNHDA and CDR2 SQIVND (reference sequence). The CDR3 has 16 amino acids. Trimming shortened V by 6 bases and J by 2 bases, and 18 bases separated the two germline ends. As DNA, the CDR3 is TGTGCCAGTAGGTCACAGGGCTGGGGAACCACAGATACGCAGTATTTT. Residues: CASRSQGWGTTDTQYF.

The V and J genes are TRBV3-1 (or the pseudogene TRBV3-2) and TRBJ2-7; the match to TRBD1 covers 7 bases. V shed 3 bases, J shed 6 bases, and the junction held 11 bases outside the gene matches. The CDR3 length is 15 residues. Germline-derived CDR1 and CDR2 are LGHDT and YNNKEL (reference sequence). CDR3 loop: CASSHLNRGRSEQYF. CDR3 DNA: TGTGCCAGCAGCCACCTAAACAGGGGTCGGAGCGAGCAGTACTTC.

Turning to this clone: The same CDR3 can be traced to other DNA sequences in this sample. The rearrangement links TRBV9 to TRBJ1-1, with no clear D. The germline V gene encodes CDR1 SGDLS and CDR2 YYNGEE. Deletions cut 0 bases from V and 0 bases from J, with 6 bases between. This CDR3 has 14 amino acids. The CDR3 loop reads CASSVDRLNTEAFF. The CDR3 DNA sequence: TGTGCCAGCAGCGTAGATCGGTTGAACACTGAAGCTTTCTTT.

This chain connects TRBV19 to TRBJ1-1; TRBD1 aligns across 8 bases. Germline V lookup: CDR1 LNHDA, CDR2 SQIVND (reference sequence). CDR3 length: 15 amino acids. Trimming took 5 bases from V and 7 from J; bases not matched to a gene: 12. The CDR3 here is CASSLYATGTGEAFF. Written as DNA, the CDR3 is TGTGCCAGTAGTCTATACGCAACCGGGACAGGTGAAGCTTTCTTT.

The gene calls are TRBV11-2 and TRBJ2-7; TRBD1 agrees at 7 bases. J was trimmed by 3 bases and V by 2 bases; bases with no gene match: 7. This CDR3 comprises 15 residues. The germline V gene encodes CDR1 SGHAT and CDR2 FQNNGV. The CDR3 spells CASSLIRTGFYEQYF. DNA of the CDR3: TGTGCCAGCAGCTTAATACGGACAGGCTTCTACGAGCAGTACTTC.

J is TRBJ2-7 and V is TRBV5-6, with D maybe TRBD1 (5 bases). V was clipped by 2 bases and J by 4 bases, with 7 bases between them. The CDR3 has 12 residues. Germline lookup yields CDR1 SGHDT and CDR2 YYEEEE. The CDR3: CASSFQGYEQYF. The CDR3 DNA reads as TGTGCCAGCAGCTTTCAGGGTTACGAGCAGTACTTC. Supplemented by reference TRBV5-6 and TRBJ2-7, the full variable domain reads DAGVTQSPTHLIKTRGQQVTLRCSPKSGHDTVSWYQQALGQGPQFIFQYYEEEERQRGNFPDRFSGHQFPNYSSELNVNALLLGDSALYLCASSFQGYEQYFGPGTRLTVT.

This chain uses TRBV2 with TRBJ1-6, with D uncertain. The CDR3 length is 15 residues. Germline CDR1 and CDR2: SNHLY and FYNNEI. V lost 0 bases and J lost 5, with 8 bases in between. The CDR3 is CASSEAWQDNSPLHF. CDR3 DNA: TGTGCCAGCAGTGAAGCCTGGCAGGATAATTCACCCCTCCACTTT.

The V gene is TRBV3-1 (or the pseudogene TRBV3-2), the J gene TRBJ1-6, with D uncertain. Trimming pared 0 bases from V and 0 bases from J, leaving 21 bases between. There are 21 residues in the CDR3. Germline CDR1 reads LGHDT; CDR2 reads YNNKEL (reference sequence). This CDR3 is CASSQDRFGQDYSSYNSPLHF. CDR3 nucleotides: TGTGCCAGCAGCCAAGATCGGTTCGGGCAGGACTACAGCTCCTATAATTCACCCCTCCACTTT.

The V call is TRBV4-3, the J call TRBJ1-1; D uncertain. The CDR3 is 15 residues long. CDR1 LGHNA and CDR2 YSLEER come from the germline V gene. With 0 bases removed from V and 6 bases from J, the gap between germline ends came to 14 bases. CDR3: CASSQDISGFSEAFF. The CDR3 coding sequence is TGCGCCAGCAGCCAAGATATTTCGGGGTTTTCTGAAGCTTTCTTT.